Listed here is a single T cell receptor (beta chain). Its antigen remains unknown. This specimen comes from a study of CXCR3-negative and CXCR3-positive naive CD8 T cells. Study outcomes and limitations: Naive cells positive for CXCR3 carried more hydrophobic TRB CDR3s than CXCR3-negative ones.

CDR3 length equals 12 residues. CDR1 and CDR2 (germline): LNHNV, YYDKDF (reference sequence). UMI-labeled 5' RACE TRB cDNA libraries were prepared from the cells. TCRdb derives one entry per CDR3 protein from the 5' RACE reads, leaving out DNA. This specimen shows approximately 88,000 distinct CDR3 sequences; the ten leading clones hold 1.5% to 2%. Naive CD8+ T cells were CD45RO-CCR7+CD27+CD95-. What was sequenced was naive CXCR3- CD8+ T cells from blood. Subset noted: CD45RO-CCR7+CD27+CD95- naive CD8+ T cells lacking CXCR3 (TNR3-). This sequence was found in a human donor in good health. Some clones in this sample may be carry-over from other donors' samples. The V gene is TRBV15, the J gene TRBJ2-5; TCRdb gives TRBD1 as the D gene, but with no DNA this cannot be confirmed. CDR3 protein: CATSPGGETQYF.